A single sample gave rise to the 25 T cell receptor beta chains below, sequenced in a study of OX40 agonist ivuxolimab in advanced cancers. TCRdb keeps only in-frame clones here, not all; method: immunoSEQ multiplex PCR. The repertoire holds some 33,000 clones, with around nine tenths as singletons. This specimen was CD4+ or CD8+ T cells sorted from blood, taken in a trial of the OX40 agonist ivuxolimab. These receptors all come from an adult with an advanced solid tumor such as melanoma, head and neck, liver or kidney cancer.

This chain links TRBV6-6 with TRBJ2-5; D possibly corresponds to TRBD2 (5 bases). The CDR3 has 14 amino acids. V lost 1 base and J lost 5, with 11 bases in between. Per the germline V gene, CDR1 is MNHNY and CDR2 is SVGAGI (reference sequence). In DNA form, the CDR3 reads TGTGCCAGCAGTTACTTGTCCGGGGTGGAGACCCAGTACTTC. It encodes CASSYLSGVETQYF.

The table lists this clone with a count of one. The chain is built from TRBV7-8 and TRBJ2-7; maybe TRBD2 (6 bases). The CDR3 covers 16 residues. The V end was cut by 5 bases, the J end by 3 bases, with 20 bases between. Germline V gives CDR1 SGHVS, CDR2 FQNEAQ. The CDR3, as DNA: TGTGCCAGCAGCCCCAACCCGCGGGACCATTACTACGAGCAGTACGTC. As protein: CASSPNPRDHYYEQYV.

The V gene is TRBV27, the J gene TRBJ1-4; a weak D match, TRBD1 (5 bases). V gave up 5 bases and J gave up 5 bases, with 15 bases separating them. Germline V lookup: CDR1 MNHEY, CDR2 SMNVEV (reference sequence). The CDR3 is made up of 15 amino acids. The CDR3 DNA reads as TGTGCCAGCAGTCCTACTTGGGACCTCAATGAAAAACTGTTTTTT. It translates to CASSPTWDLNEKLFF.

The V gene is TRBV11-2, the J gene TRBJ2-1; possibly TRBD2 for D (6 bases). The germline V and J ends were trimmed by 5 bases and 9 bases, with 23 bases remaining between them. This CDR3 comprises 16 residues. The V gene's germline CDR1 is SGHAT and CDR2 FQNNGV. This chain's CDR3 is CASSPRPSDSGGEQFF. DNA for the CDR3: TGTGCCAGCAGCCCACGCCCTTCTGACTCCGGGGGTGAGCAGTTCTTC. Drawing the rest from reference TRBV11-2 and TRBJ2-1, the complete variable domain is EAGVAQSPRYKIIEKRQSVAFWCNPISGHATLYWYQQILGQGPKLLIQFQNNGVVDDSQLPKDRFSAERLKGVDSTLKIQPAKLEDSAVYLCASSPRPSDSGGEQFFGPGTRLTVL.

The chain combines TRBV29-1 with TRBJ2-2; 10 bases are shared with TRBD1. Germline trimming cut 6 bases from V and 0 bases from J; bases unmatched to any gene: 1. Looked up from germline, CDR1 is SQVTM and CDR2 is ANQGSEA. The CDR3 covers 14 residues. CDR3 sequence reads: CSVGTGANTGELFF. The CDR3 bases are TGCAGCGTGGGGACAGGGGCGAACACCGGGGAGCTGTTTTTT.

In its sample, this clone ranks as medium-sized (0.01 to 0.1%). This chain links TRBV9 with TRBJ1-5; D may be TRBD1 (6 bases). Germline lookup yields CDR1 SGDLS and CDR2 YYNGEE. This CDR3 is built from 19 residues. V was cut by 0 bases and J by 0 bases, with 19 bases left in between. CDR3 nucleotides: TGTGCCAGCAGCGTAGTAGGGGGGATCCATCAGGATAGCAATCAGCCCCAGCATTTT. Its translation: CASSVVGGIHQDSNQPQHF.

The V call is TRBV7-9, the J call TRBJ2-1, with D possibly TRBD2 on 6 matching bases. CDR1 SEHNR and CDR2 FQNEAQ come from the germline V gene (reference sequence). The CDR3 has 14 amino acids. V was clipped by 3 bases and J by 8 bases, with 14 bases between them. The CDR3 reads CASSLRRDQDEQFF. CDR3 DNA sequence: TGTGCCAGCAGCTTGAGGCGGGACCAGGATGAGCAGTTCTTC. The full variable domain, with the rest looked up from reference TRBV7-9 and TRBJ2-1, is DTGVSQNPRHKITKRGQNVTFRCDPISEHNRLYWYRQTLGQGPEFLTYFQNEAQLEKSRLLSDRFSAERPKGSFSTLEIQRTEQGDSAMYLCASSLRRDQDEQFFGPGTRLTVL.

The rearrangement joins TRBV7-6 to TRBJ1-1; the D is unclear. The germline V and J ends were trimmed by 5 bases and 6 bases, with 16 bases remaining between them. Germline V gene sequence: CDR1 SGHVS, CDR2 FNYEAQ. The CDR3 contains 14 residues. CDR3 in amino acids: CASSIPTTAPEAFF. DNA for the CDR3: TGTGCCAGCAGCATACCTACAACAGCCCCTGAAGCTTTCTTT.

The chain couples TRBV6-5 to TRBJ2-7; either TRBD1 or TRBD2 may fit D (5 bases each). From germline, CDR1 is MNHEY and CDR2 SVGAGI. CDR3 length: 14 amino acids. The ends were cut back, 6 bases at V and 5 bases at J, with 17 bases in the middle. The CDR3 DNA sequence: TGTGCCAGCAGGCCACGGGACCGCTCGGACGAGCAGTACTTC. This encodes CASRPRDRSDEQYF.

The V gene is TRBV6-4, the J gene TRBJ2-2, with a tentative D call TRBD2 (6 bases). The CDR3 contains 16 residues. The germline V gene has CDR1 MRHNA and CDR2 SNTAGT. Trimming pared 3 bases from V and 8 bases from J, leaving 19 bases between. CDR3 sequence reads: CASSERSGTPSGELFF. The CDR3 bases are TGTGCCAGCAGTGAGAGATCCGGGACTCCCTCGGGGGAGCTGTTTTTT.

V usage is TRBV5-6 and J usage is TRBJ2-1, with 7 bases matching TRBD2. The CDR3 spans 12 residues. Per germline, CDR1 SGHDT and CDR2 YYEEEE. The trim removed 2 bases at V and 14 bases at J, leaving 7 bases unmatched. In DNA form, the CDR3 reads TGTGCCAGCAGCTTCCCGGGACTATCAGAGTTCTTC. Its translation is CASSFPGLSEFF.

This clone was found once. The chain links TRBV7-9 to TRBJ2-3; D may match TRBD1 or TRBD2 (5 bases each). V lost 3 bases, J lost 3 bases, and 13 bases lay in between. The CDR3 spans 15 residues. Germline loops: CDR1 SEHNR, CDR2 FQNEAQ (reference sequence). The CDR3 loop is CASSFHTGATDTQYF. The CDR3 coding sequence is TGTGCCAGCAGCTTTCACACCGGGGCGACAGATACGCAGTATTTT.

This rearrangement joins TRBV28 to TRBJ1-1; D is unclear. With 6 bases removed from V and 2 bases from J, the gap between germline ends came to 13 bases. CDR3 length: 14 amino acids. CDR1 is MDHEN and CDR2 is SYDVKM in the germline V gene. CDR3 residues: CASRILRHNTEAFF. As DNA, the CDR3 is TGTGCCAGCAGGATACTTCGACACAACACTGAAGCTTTCTTT.

This clone came up once. CDR3 DNA sequence: TGTGCCAGCAGTGAAGGGGGAGAGGGCACTGAAGCTTTCTTT. Residues: CASSEGGEGTEAFF. The chain recombines TRBV6-1 with TRBJ1-1; unclear D gene. The germline V and J ends were trimmed by 1 base and 4 bases, with 10 bases remaining between them. Per the germline V gene, CDR1 is MNHNS and CDR2 is SASEGT. The CDR3 spans 14 residues.

This chain uses TRBV7-9 with TRBJ1-1, with a weak D call TRBD1 (5 bases). CDR1 is SEHNR, CDR2 FQNEAQ, per germline (reference sequence). The ends were cut back, 6 bases at V and 3 bases at J, with 17 bases in the middle. The CDR3 totals 15 residues. This CDR3 is CASRGTAGVYTEAFF. In DNA, the CDR3 is TGTGCCAGCAGGGGTACGGCGGGGGTGTACACTGAAGCTTTCTTT.

The rearrangement joins TRBV28 to TRBJ2-6; D may be TRBD1 or TRBD2 (5 bases each). CDR1 and CDR2 from the germline V gene are MDHEN and SYDVKM. The V end lost 7 bases, the J end lost 0 bases, and 16 bases lay between the germline ends. The CDR3 has 17 residues. The CDR3 here is CASKPQGRSSGANVLTF. The DNA of the CDR3 is TGTGCCAGCAAACCCCAGGGACGGAGCTCTGGGGCCAACGTCCTGACTTTC.

This sequence joins TRBV6-1 and TRBJ2-1, with D possibly TRBD2 on 6 matching bases. Germline lookup yields CDR1 MNHNS and CDR2 SASEGT. The CDR3 sequence is 18 residues long. V lost 4 bases to trimming and J lost 3 bases, with 22 bases between them. CDR3 loop: CASSAITSREWVYNEQFF. CDR3 sequence (DNA): TGTGCCAGCAGTGCTATCACTAGCAGGGAGTGGGTCTACAATGAGCAGTTCTTC.

This clone occurred a few times. This rearrangement joins TRBV23-1 to TRBJ2-3; 11 nucleotides agree with TRBD2. TRBV23-1 is placed among ORFs of uncertain function. Trimming cost V 0 bases and J 5 bases; bases outside gene matches: 7. The CDR3 covers 17 residues. The CDR3, as DNA: TGCGCCAGCAGTCAATCGAGAATTCTAGCGGGAGGAGATACGCAGTATTTT. Translated: CASSQSRILAGGDTQYF.

Remarks on this clone: An end of the junction differs from the germline gene, which may be a read error. The chain links TRBV7-7 to TRBJ2-1; tentatively, D is TRBD1 or TRBD2 (5 bases each). The CDR3 extends over 13 amino acids. In germline, CDR1 is SSHAT, CDR2 FNYEAQ (reference sequence). DNA of the CDR3: TGTGCTAGCAGCCGAGGGACCGGGTATGAGCAGTTCTTC. Protein: CASSRGTGYEQFF. The full variable domain, its missing parts supplied by reference TRBV7-7 and TRBJ2-1, is GAGVSQSPRYKVTKRGQDVTLRCDPISSHATLYWYQQALGQGPEFLTYFNYEAQPDKSGLPSDRFSAERPEGSISTLTIQRTEQRDSAMYRCASSRGTGYEQFFGPGTRLTVL.

The J gene is TRBJ2-7, the V gene TRBV4-3; possibly TRBD1 for D (6 bases). The germline V gene encodes CDR1 LGHNA and CDR2 YSLEER. The germline V and J ends were trimmed by 1 base and 1 base, with 14 bases remaining between them. The CDR3 covers 16 residues. The chain's CDR3 is CASSQALGDTSYEQYF. The CDR3 bases are TGCGCCAGCAGCCAAGCCCTGGGGGACACATCCTACGAGCAGTACTTC.

The chain employs TRBV2 and TRBJ2-6; a weak D match, TRBD1 (5 bases). The CDR3 covers 16 residues. V was shortened by 6 bases and J by 0 bases, with 12 bases between the two germline ends. Germline values: CDR1 SNHLY, CDR2 FYNNEI. DNA for the CDR3: TGTGCCAGCAGATCAGCAGGGAACTCTGGGGCCAACGTCCTGACTTTC. It encodes CASRSAGNSGANVLTF.

The genes are TRBV10-3 and TRBJ2-5; 9 nucleotides agree with TRBD1. This CDR3 has 11 amino acids. V shed 10 bases and J 5 bases; nucleotides not matched to a gene: 2. Germline CDR1 ENHRY, CDR2 SYGVKD. The CDR3 protein is CATGTGETQYF. CDR3 nucleotide sequence: TGTGCCACCGGGACAGGGGAGACCCAGTACTTC.

The chain recombines TRBV5-4 with TRBJ2-1, with D perhaps being TRBD1 or TRBD2 (6 bases each). Trimming stripped 4 bases from V and 9 bases from J, with 20 bases between. The CDR3 covers 15 residues. Germline V lookup: CDR1 SGHNT, CDR2 YYREEE (reference sequence). Here the CDR3 reads CASSRAGSGDGEQFF. The CDR3 region has the DNA TGTGCCAGCAGCAGGGCGGGATCAGGGGATGGTGAGCAGTTCTTC.

This clone was seen a single time. J is TRBJ2-1 and V is TRBV15; possibly TRBD1 or TRBD2 for D (5 bases each). The CDR3 has 14 amino acids. The germline V gene has CDR1 LNHNV and CDR2 YYDKDF (reference sequence). Trimming removed 9 bases at V and 10 bases at J, with 22 bases between. CDR3 coding DNA: TGTGCCACGTTCCCGGGTGGGGGACCGGGAGAGCAGTTCTTC. Translating it yields CATFPGGGPGEQFF.

The rearrangement links TRBV6-4 to TRBJ2-3; tentative D call: TRBD2 (5 bases). Germline CDR1 is MRHNA and CDR2 is SNTAGT. The CDR3 length is 15 residues. Trimming left V 0 bases short and J 0 bases short, with 7 bases between. The CDR3 nucleotides read TGTGCCAGCAGTGACTCTAGGACTAGCACAGATACGCAGTATTTT. Residues: CASSDSRTSTDTQYF.